The 21 T cell receptor beta chains given below trace back to one sample, sequenced in a study of T cell responses to AZD1222 COVID-19 vaccine (dated by TCRdb to 2020 to 2022). The time point label for this specimen denotes: about 28 days (+/-7) after the second vaccine dose. The library came from the immunoSEQ multiplex PCR assay. TCRdb carries this immuneACCESS record with in-frame sequences only. Its versions omit some clonotypes, under half of them owing to an unresolved V gene in the studies checked, with the rest unexplained. In this sample the table shows about 140,000 clones, approximately 92% of which occur a single time. The ten most abundant clones make up roughly 3.6% of the sample. Sequenced here: peripheral blood, sampled 28 days after the second AZD1222 dose. These receptors all come from an adult who received the AZD1222 COVID-19 vaccine.

This rearrangement joins TRBV28 to TRBJ1-1; 10 nucleotides agree with TRBD1. Per germline, CDR1 MDHEN and CDR2 SYDVKM. This CDR3 comprises 14 residues. J gave up 5 bases and V 5 bases, and 5 bases lay outside the gene matches. The CDR3 region has the DNA TGTGCCAGCAGTCTCGGACAGGGGGGGACTGAAGCTTTCTTT. Protein sequence: CASSLGQGGTEAFF.

The chain uses TRBV5-1 and TRBJ1-1; TRBD1 matches 10 bases. CDR1 is SGHRS, CDR2 YFSETQ, per germline. This CDR3 is built from 15 residues. The V and J ends lost 4 bases and 5 bases, in that order; junction bases with no gene match: 8. CDR3 sequence reads: CASSPSGTGDTEAFF. The CDR3 bases are TGCGCCAGCAGCCCGTCCGGGACAGGGGATACTGAAGCTTTCTTT.

This clone was observed a single time. The chain is built from TRBV2 and TRBJ2-7; D gene unclear. Germline V gene sequence: CDR1 SNHLY, CDR2 FYNNEI. Between the trimmed V and J ends, which lost 7 bases and 4 bases, there was a span of 14 bases. The CDR3 runs to 13 residues. The CDR3 sequence: CASTGSLLYEQYF. The CDR3 DNA sequence: TGTGCCAGCACCGGGTCACTCTTATACGAGCAGTACTTC.

CDR3 loop: CASSLVRTGVPDTQYF. The CDR3 coding sequence is TGTGCCAGCAGCTTAGTACGGACAGGGGTACCAGATACGCAGTATTTT. The rearrangement joins TRBV11-3 to TRBJ2-3; 9 bases line up with TRBD1. Unmatched junction bases numbered 6, after V lost 1 base and J lost 4 bases. The CDR3 is 16 residues long. Germline CDR1 and CDR2: SGHNT and YENEEA.

The chain joins TRBV7-8 to TRBJ2-7; TRBD2 aligns across 13 bases. The CDR3 is 17 residues long. Trimming took 4 bases from V and 4 from J; bases not matched to a gene: 10. Germline V lookup: CDR1 SGHVS, CDR2 FQNEAQ. CDR3 amino acids: CASSSLTSGGTRYEQYF. The DNA of the CDR3 is TGTGCCAGCAGCTCTCTGACTAGCGGGGGGACGAGGTACGAGCAGTACTTC.

This chain connects TRBV7-9 to TRBJ1-6; D gene ambiguous. The CDR3 sequence is 12 residues long. The V and J ends lost 5 bases and 12 bases respectively, with 11 bases between them. Germline CDR1 is SEHNR and CDR2 is FQNEAQ (reference sequence). The CDR3 DNA reads as TGTGCCAGCAGCCATGCGCGGGGACCCCTCCACTTT. This codes for CASSHARGPLHF.

For the CDR3, the DNA is TGTGCCAGCTCACCGTCCCGGGCCGTGAACACTGAAGCTTTCTTT. The encoded protein is CASSPSRAVNTEAFF. The rearrangement links TRBV18 to TRBJ1-1, with D uncertain. CDR3 length equals 15 residues. The germline V gene has CDR1 KGHSH and CDR2 LQKENI. V was shortened by 3 bases and J by 0 bases, with 11 bases between the two germline ends.

The rearrangement links TRBV9 to TRBJ2-1, with D perhaps TRBD2 (6 bases). Trimming took 5 bases from V and 1 from J, leaving 10 bases between them. There are 14 residues in the CDR3. Germline V gene lookup returns CDR1 SGDLS and CDR2 YYNGEE. This CDR3 is CASRRDLSYNEQFF. CDR3 coding DNA: TGTGCCAGCAGGCGGGACCTATCCTACAATGAGCAGTTCTTC.

This clone was counted once. The V and J genes are TRBV7-2 and TRBJ2-7, with D possibly matching TRBD2 (6 bases). This CDR3 is 15 amino acids long. Trimming left V 6 bases short and J 2 bases short, with 17 bases between. The germline gives CDR1 SGHTA, CDR2 FQGNSA. Here the CDR3 reads CASRLGTGPTYEQYF. The CDR3 bases are TGTGCCAGCAGACTAGGGACTGGCCCAACCTACGAGCAGTACTTC.

The chain has TRBV7-8 and TRBJ2-5; no reliable D call. V was pared by 4 bases and J by 5 bases, with 11 bases between. Germline CDR1 is SGHVS and CDR2 is FQNEAQ. The CDR3 contains 13 residues. The CDR3 bases are TGTGCCAGCAGCTCTTTCCTCCTGGAGACCCAGTACTTC. This sequence encodes CASSSFLLETQYF.

J is TRBJ2-5 and V is TRBV20-1; D is perhaps TRBD1 or TRBD2 (5 bases each). There are 11 residues in the CDR3. CDR1 and CDR2 (germline): DFQATT, SNEGSKA (reference sequence). V lost 3 bases, J lost 5 bases, and 7 bases lay in between. CDR3 coding DNA: TGCAGTGCTAGGAGGGGTGAGACCCAGTACTTC. This codes for CSARRGETQYF.

The J gene is TRBJ2-1, the V gene TRBV3-1 (or the pseudogene TRBV3-2); 9 positions agree with TRBD2. The CDR3 contains 16 residues. The J segment lost 6 bases and the V segment lost 0 bases, leaving 6 bases of the junction unmatched. Germline values: CDR1 LGHDT, CDR2 YNNKEL (reference sequence). CDR3 coding DNA: TGTGCCAGCAGCCAAGATTTTGCGGGAGGGGGCAATGAGCAGTTCTTC. This encodes CASSQDFAGGGNEQFF.

Concerning this clone: The same CDR3 also results from other DNA sequences found in this sample. The rearrangement uses TRBV28 and TRBJ1-2, with D unresolved. Between the trimmed V and J ends, which lost 5 bases and 4 bases, there was a span of 14 bases. This CDR3 comprises 14 residues. CDR1 and CDR2 (germline): MDHEN, SYDVKM. The CDR3, as DNA: TGTGCCAGCAGTCTCCCGAAGGGAGCCTATGGCTACACCTTC. Encoded protein: CASSLPKGAYGYTF.

V and J are TRBV5-1 and TRBJ1-4; 8 bases are shared with TRBD1. The length of the CDR3 is 16 residues. The V and J ends lost 4 bases and 6 bases, in that order; junction bases with no gene match: 11. The V gene's germline CDR1 is SGHRS and CDR2 YFSETQ. The CDR3 coding sequence is TGCGCCAGCAGCCGAGATGGACAGGGCGCAGATGAAAAACTGTTTTTT. Its protein product is CASSRDGQGADEKLFF.

The chain uses TRBV7-9 and TRBJ1-1; 8 bases map to TRBD1. V dropped 4 bases and J dropped 0; count of bases not matched to a gene: 4. Germline assignment: CDR1 SEHNR and CDR2 FQNEAQ (reference sequence). The CDR3 spans 15 residues. CDR3 nucleotides: TGTGCCAGCAGCTCAGACAGGGGACTGAACACTGAAGCTTTCTTT. Its translation: CASSSDRGLNTEAFF.

The chain combines TRBV6-4 with TRBJ2-3, with TRBD2 as a possible D gene (6 bases). V was trimmed by 4 bases and J by 1 base, leaving 12 bases between them. The germline V gene has CDR1 MRHNA and CDR2 SNTAGT. The CDR3 runs 15 residues. CDR3 coding DNA: TGTGCCAGCAGTGTTGGAGGGATCGGCACAGATACGCAGTATTTT. Translation: CASSVGGIGTDTQYF.

The chain joins TRBV28 to TRBJ1-5; 10 bases agree with TRBD1. With 7 bases clipped from V and 6 bases from J, the junction kept 12 bases outside the gene matches. The CDR3 is made up of 16 amino acids. CDR1 is MDHEN and CDR2 is SYDVKM in the germline V gene. The CDR3 reads CASTLFLGQGGQPQHF. CDR3 sequence (DNA): TGTGCCAGCACCCTTTTCCTCGGACAGGGGGGTCAGCCCCAGCATTTT.

The chain employs TRBV7-9 and TRBJ2-7, with TRBD2 matching over 9 bases. Germline CDR1 reads SEHNR; CDR2 reads FQNEAQ (reference sequence). V was pared by 5 bases and J by 3 bases, with 17 bases of the junction left unmatched. This CDR3 has 18 residues. The chain's CDR3 is CASSPHAGLANYVYEQYF. The CDR3 DNA follows: TGTGCCAGCAGCCCCCACGCCGGACTAGCGAATTACGTCTACGAGCAGTACTTC.

This clone was seen a few times. V is TRBV7-9 and J is TRBJ2-2; D gene ambiguous. The CDR3 runs 13 residues. CDR1 and CDR2 from the germline V gene are SEHNR and FQNEAQ (reference sequence). Trimming cost V 1 base and J 5 bases, with 5 bases left between them. This CDR3 reads CASSLEITGELFF. The CDR3 DNA is TGTGCCAGCAGCTTAGAGATTACCGGGGAGCTGTTTTTT.

J is TRBJ2-5 and V is TRBV5-1; no clear D. The germline gives CDR1 SGHRS, CDR2 YFSETQ. The CDR3 is made up of 15 amino acids. The germline V and J ends were trimmed by 0 bases and 5 bases, with 14 bases remaining between them. DNA for the CDR3: TGCGCCAGCAGCTTGGGGTTTGGGGTTCACGAGACCCAGTACTTC. Protein: CASSLGFGVHETQYF.

The table lists this clone with a few counts. J is TRBJ1-1 and V is TRBV10-1; a possible D gene is TRBD1 (6 bases). The ends were cut back, 9 bases at V and 1 base at J, with 6 bases in the middle. Germline-derived CDR1 and CDR2 are WNHNN and SYGVQD (reference sequence). CDR3 size: 11 residues. DNA for the CDR3: TGCGCCAGGACAGGGAACACTGAAGCTTTCTTT. This gives the protein CARTGNTEAFF.